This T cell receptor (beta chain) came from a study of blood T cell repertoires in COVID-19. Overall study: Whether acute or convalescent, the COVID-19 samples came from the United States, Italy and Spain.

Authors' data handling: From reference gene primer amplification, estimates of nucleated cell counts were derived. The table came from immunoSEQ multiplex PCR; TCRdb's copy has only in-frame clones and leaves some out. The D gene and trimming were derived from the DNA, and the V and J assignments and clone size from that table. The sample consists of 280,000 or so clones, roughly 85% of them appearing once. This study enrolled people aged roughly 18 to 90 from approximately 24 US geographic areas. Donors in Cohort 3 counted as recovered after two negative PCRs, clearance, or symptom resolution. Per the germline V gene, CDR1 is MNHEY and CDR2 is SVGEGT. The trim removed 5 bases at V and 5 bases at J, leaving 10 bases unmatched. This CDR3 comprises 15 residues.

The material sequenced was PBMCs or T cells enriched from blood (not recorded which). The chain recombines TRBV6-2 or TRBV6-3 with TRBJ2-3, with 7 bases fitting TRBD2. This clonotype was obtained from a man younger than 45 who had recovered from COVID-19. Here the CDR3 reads CASSRDGGRIDTQYF. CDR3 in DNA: TGTGCCAGCAGTAGAGACGGGGGGAGGATAGATACGCAGTATTTT.